This T cell receptor (beta chain) was sequenced during a study of cytomegalovirus exposure and HLA in healthy donors. General study findings and limits: A link between a missense DCLRE1C variant and TCR beta V- and J-gene trimming emerged from a later analysis.

This clone showed up just a few times. Its antigen is undetermined. Germline V gives CDR1 SEHNR, CDR2 FQNEAQ (reference sequence). The CDR3 length is 16 residues. V trimming: 2 bases; J trimming: 0 bases; junction bases outside the gene matches: 5. Amplification used 60 Vbeta primers and 13 Jbeta primers. Repertoires were generated with immunoSEQ multiplex PCR, while TCRdb's copy carries only in-frame clones and drops some. Among 90,000 to 120,000 clones listed, around 67% were seen once. The receptor's source is a woman aged 40 to 49 in good health and CMV-seropositive. This chain uses TRBV7-9 with TRBJ2-3; 7 bases are shared with TRBD1. Source material: PBMCs. The CDR3 spells CASSLYLGQSTDTQYF. The CDR3 nucleotides read TGTGCCAGCAGCTTATATCTGGGACAGAGCACAGATACGCAGTATTTT.